This TCR beta chain was retrieved from a study of HIV-infected patients and healthy controls. Study at large: No general T-cell lymphocytopenia was present, and per-chain CDR3 totals resembled those of controls. Study observations and caveats: Compared with healthy controls, HIV-infected patients showed less CDR3 sharing between individuals. Healthy controls carried many MAIT alpha-chain CDR3s, while HIV+ repertoires had few. With just sixteen HIV-infected individuals processed, the findings' generality was considered strongly limited.

cDNA was made from roughly 500 ng RNA using alpha and beta constant primers. Separate chain-specific third strand synthesis with multiplexing indices produced the alpha and beta libraries. From the 5' RACE reads, TCRdb called clonotypes with MiXCR, one entry per CDR3 protein. The sample holds roughly 13,000 distinct CDR3 sequences, about 12% seen once. The CDR3 spans 12 residues. Trimming pared 5 bases from V and 5 bases from J, leaving 10 bases between. The germline gives CDR1 GTSNPN, CDR2 SVGIG (reference sequence). This clonotype was picked up many times. What it binds is unknown. Follow-up blood was drawn about 14 weeks, roughly three months, after antiretroviral therapy began. No cell fractionation was done, so the repertoire covers all unsorted peripheral blood T cells.

Sample: blood, taken during antiretroviral therapy. This chain links TRBV30 with TRBJ2-1; D possibly corresponds to TRBD1 (6 bases). This clonotype was obtained from an adult with HIV infection. The donor label of this sample is uncertain. In DNA, the CDR3 is TGTGCCTGGGGACAGCGAAACAATGAGCAGTTCTTC. Its protein is CAWGQRNNEQFF.